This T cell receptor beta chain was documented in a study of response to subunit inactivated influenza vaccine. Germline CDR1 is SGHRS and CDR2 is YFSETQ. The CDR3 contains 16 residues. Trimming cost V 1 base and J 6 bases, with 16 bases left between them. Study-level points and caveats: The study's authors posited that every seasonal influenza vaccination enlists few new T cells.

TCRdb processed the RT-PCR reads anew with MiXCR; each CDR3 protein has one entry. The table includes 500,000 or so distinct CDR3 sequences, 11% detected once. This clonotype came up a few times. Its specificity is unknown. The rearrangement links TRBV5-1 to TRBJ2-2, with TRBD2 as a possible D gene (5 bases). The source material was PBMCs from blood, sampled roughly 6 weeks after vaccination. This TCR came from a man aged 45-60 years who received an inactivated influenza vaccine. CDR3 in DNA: TGCGCCAGCAGCTTGAGTGCGGGTATTACGGCCGGGGAGCTGTTTTTT. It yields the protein CASSLSAGITAGELFF.